This T cell receptor (beta chain) was captured by sequencing in a study of control samples from healthy donors and cancer patients (dated by TCRdb to the early 2020s). To note about this clone: The target of this receptor is not known. Base qualities are not at hand, and no much larger clone is one base apart.

The method was the immunoSEQ multiplex PCR assay. The immuneACCESS repertoire file appears here via TCRdb, limited to in-frame rearrangements. These files lack a portion of the clones; in checked studies, under half of the deficit traces to unresolved V genes, and the cause of the others is not known. The table for this sample lists 150,000 to 200,000 clones; approximately 90% of them were counted only once. 9.5% to 15% of the sample goes to the ten largest clones. At the junction V is shortened by 3 bases and J by 2 bases, with 11 bases in between. The CDR3, from cysteine to phenylalanine, totals 14 residues. The kept DNA is CDR3 alone, 42 bases in frame from the first base. As encoded in the germline V gene, CDR1 is SQVTM while CDR2 is ANQGSEA.

What was sequenced was blood. The TCR was taken from a man aged 25 to 40 in good health. The chain couples TRBV29-1 to TRBJ2-1; too little of a D gene remains to name it. The DNA reads TGCAGCGTTGATTCCCGGTCGGCCTACAATGAGCAGTTCTTC. The resulting protein is CSVDSRSAYNEQFF.